These 8 T cell receptor beta chains were all obtained from the same sample, sequenced in a study of blood T cell repertoires in COVID-19. Assay: immunoSEQ multiplex PCR; the TCRdb copy retains only in-frame clones and omits some. Of hundreds of thousands of clones listed, just over 85% are singletons. Specimen: peripheral blood. The receptors were sampled from a woman aged 25 to 39 with active or convalescent COVID-19.

The rearrangement joins TRBV4-1 to TRBJ1-6, with 7 bases lining up with TRBD1. The germline V gene encodes CDR1 MGHRA and CDR2 YSYEKL. CDR3 size: 15 residues. With 3 bases clipped from V and 9 bases from J, the junction kept 8 bases outside the gene matches. The CDR3, as DNA: TGCGCCAGCAGCCAGATAACAGGGGTGGGTTCACCCCTCCACTTT. This sequence encodes CASSQITGVGSPLHF.

The chain has TRBV5-1 and TRBJ1-4; D gene ambiguous. The CDR3 is 14 amino acids. Germline CDR1 reads SGHRS; CDR2 reads YFSETQ. V dropped 0 bases and J dropped 5 bases, with 8 bases sitting between them. CDR3 protein: CASSLGPGNEKLFF. Written as DNA, the CDR3 is TGCGCCAGCAGCTTGGGGCCGGGGAATGAAAAACTGTTTTTT.

The V and J genes are TRBV7-8 and TRBJ2-5; tentative D call: TRBD2 (7 bases). The germline CDR1 and CDR2 sequences are SGHVS and FQNEAQ. This CDR3 is built from 16 residues. V shed 2 bases and J shed 4 bases, with 17 bases lying between them. CDR3 loop: CASSLSRGGYGETQYF. CDR3 DNA: TGTGCCAGCAGCTTATCTAGGGGGGGGTACGGAGAGACCCAGTACTTC.

This clone appeared a single time. The chain has TRBV6-1 and TRBJ1-5; tentatively, D is TRBD1 (6 bases). The germline CDR1 and CDR2 sequences are MNHNS and SASEGT. V was cut by 1 base and J by 6 bases, with 13 bases left in between. The CDR3 totals 15 residues. CDR3 nucleotides: TGTGCCAGCAGTGAAGTCGGGGGGCTGAGTCAGCCCCAGCATTTT. It codes for CASSEVGGLSQPQHF.

This clone has a handful of counts. The J gene is TRBJ1-2, the V gene TRBV3-1 (or the pseudogene TRBV3-2); D not resolved. Germline CDR1 is LGHDT and CDR2 is YNNKEL (reference sequence). V was cut by 2 bases and J by 4 bases, with 11 bases left in between. This CDR3 contains 14 residues. CDR3 coding DNA: TGTGCCAGCAGCCAACTTGACGGCGGCTATGGCTACACCTTC. Translated, it gives CASSQLDGGYGYTF.

The chain combines TRBV6-2 or TRBV6-3 with TRBJ2-7, with 8 bases identical to TRBD1. With V trimmed by 2 bases and J by 2 bases, 5 bases remained unmatched. The CDR3 sequence is 15 residues long. Germline V gives CDR1 MNHEY, CDR2 SVGEGT. The chain's CDR3 is CASSYPTGVAYEQYF. The CDR3 bases are TGTGCCAGCAGTTACCCGACAGGGGTGGCCTACGAGCAGTACTTC.

This clone showed up just a few times. This chain joins TRBV10-1 and TRBJ1-1, with 7 bases identical to TRBD1. The CDR3 contains 17 residues. Germline V CDR1 and CDR2: WNHNN, SYGVQD (reference sequence). V was pared by 5 bases and J by 0 bases, with 12 bases of the junction left unmatched. For the CDR3, the DNA is TGCGCCAGCAGTCCCGCCGACAGGGTCTCCATGAACACTGAAGCTTTCTTT. The encoded protein is CASSPADRVSMNTEAFF.

The chain employs TRBV23-1 and TRBJ2-7; a possible D gene is TRBD1 (7 bases). Being an ORF, TRBV23-1 has a function that is uncertain. V was clipped by 8 bases and J by 0 bases, with 20 bases between them. The CDR3 totals 16 residues. CDR3: CASCIFQGEASYEQYF. CDR3 bases: TGCGCCAGCTGTATTTTTCAGGGGGAGGCCTCCTACGAGCAGTACTTC.